The rows below give T cell receptor beta chains drawn from one sample of a study of blood T cell repertoires in COVID-19. Some clones are missing from TCRdb's copy, which holds only in-frame ones; the method was immunoSEQ multiplex PCR. The top ten clones hold about 2.5% of a sample with approximately 150,000 clones, roughly 81% of them seen once. Specimen: peripheral blood. These receptors were obtained from a human donor with acute or convalescent COVID-19. The donor label of this sample is uncertain. CDR3s include the opening cysteine and the closing phenylalanine or tryptophan. D genes are given only for firm matches. Rows may omit the clone size; those that give it use once, few, many or a size class.

TRBV18	TRBJ1-3	-	TRBD1	CASSPAQGGGNTIYF	TGTGCCAGCTCACCGGCTCAGGGGGGAGGAAACACCATATATTTT
TRBV19	TRBJ1-5	-	TRBD1	CASTGTDYSNQPQHF	TGTGCCAGTACGGGGACAGACTATAGCAATCAGCCCCAGCATTTT
TRBV5-3	TRBJ2-7	-	TRBD1	CARRRTDRGPIYYCYEQYF	TGTGCCAGAAGGCGGACGGACAGGGGGCCGATATACTACTGCTACGAGCAGTACTTC
TRBV30	TRBJ1-4	-	TRBD1	CAAKDRGGEKLFF	TGTGCCGCAAAGGACAGGGGGGGAGAAAAACTGTTTTTT
TRBV3-1/TRBV3-2	TRBJ2-1	-	TRBD2	CARGGTYNEQFF	TGTGCCAGGGGGGGGACTTACAATGAGCAGTTCTTC
TRBV7-9	TRBJ1-2	once	-	CASSLASGDFYGYTF	TGTGCCAGCAGCTTAGCCTCGGGGGATTTCTATGGCTACACCTTC
TRBV7-9	TRBJ1-1	-	-	CASSTFGVSGTEAFF	TGTGCCAGCAGCACTTTCGGGGTGAGTGGCACTGAAGCTTTCTTT
TRBV29-1	TRBJ1-5	-	-	CSVAAGFNQPQHF	TGCAGCGTTGCGGCAGGGTTCAATCAGCCCCAGCATTTT
TRBV2	TRBJ2-5	-	TRBD1	CASRGQGAVQETQYF	TGTGCCAGCAGAGGACAGGGGGCGGTCCAAGAGACCCAGTACTTC
TRBV7-9	TRBJ1-4	-	-	CASSLGDWTTNEKLFF	TGTGCCAGCAGCTTAGGAGACTGGACAACTAATGAAAAACTGTTTTTT
TRBV5-6	TRBJ2-3	once	TRBD2	CASSGGVGDTQYF	TGTGCCAGCAGCGGGGGGGTGGGTGATACGCAGTATTTT
TRBV19	TRBJ1-5	-	TRBD1	CASGGTVNQPQHF	TGTGCCAGTGGTGGGACAGTCAATCAGCCCCAGCATTTT
TRBV3-1/TRBV3-2	TRBJ2-3	-	-	CASRNSLVSSDTQYF	TGTGCCAGCAGGAATTCACTAGTTTCGTCCGATACGCAGTATTTT
TRBV27	TRBJ1-3	-	-	CASSPRQVSSGNTIYF	TGTGCCAGCAGTCCTCGACAGGTTTCCTCTGGAAACACCATATATTTT
TRBV5-4	TRBJ2-1	-	TRBD2	CASSLARTSGRLYNEQFF	TGTGCCAGCAGCTTGGCCAGGACTAGCGGGAGGCTGTACAATGAGCAGTTCTTC
TRBV11-3	TRBJ2-1	-	-	CASSLTGDSGEQFF	TGTGCCAGCAGCTTAACCGGGGATTCCGGGGAGCAGTTCTTC
TRBV3-1/TRBV3-2	TRBJ1-1	-	-	CASSQGTQNTEAFF	TGTGCCAGCAGCCAAGGGACACAGAACACTGAAGCTTTCTTT
TRBV19	TRBJ2-2	once	-	CASSIVGGGTGELFF	TGTGCCAGTAGTATTGTCGGTGGGGGGACCGGGGAGCTGTTTTTT
TRBV29-1	TRBJ1-1	-	TRBD1	CSVEKDRRLNTEAFF	TGCAGCGTTGAAAAGGACAGGCGGCTTAACACTGAAGCTTTCTTT
TRBV9	TRBJ2-3	-	-	CASSATITDTQYF	TGTGCCAGCAGCGCGACTATCACAGATACGCAGTATTTT
TRBV7-9	TRBJ1-2	-	-	CASSFAGTRTFYGYTF	TGTGCCAGCAGCTTCGCCGGGACAAGGACGTTCTATGGCTACACCTTC
TRBV30	TRBJ2-1	-	-	CAWTKEINEQFF	TGTGCCTGGACTAAAGAGATCAATGAGCAGTTCTTC
TRBV19	TRBJ2-1	-	TRBD2	CASSERLAGFRNEQFF	TGTGCCAGTAGTGAAAGACTAGCGGGGTTTCGGAATGAGCAGTTCTTC
TRBV7-9	TRBJ2-1	-	-	CASSSQVHNEQFF	TGTGCCAGCAGCTCTCAGGTTCACAATGAGCAGTTCTTC
TRBV15	TRBJ2-3	-	-	CATSRNRGAGAQYF	TGTGCCACCAGCAGAAATCGGGGGGCCGGCGCGCAGTATTTT
TRBV15	TRBJ2-4	-	-	CATSPGRGIQYF	TGTGCCACCTCCCCGGGTCGTGGCATTCAGTACTTC
TRBV6-1	TRBJ1-5	few	-	CASSEVAGKFQPQHF	TGTGCCAGCAGTGAAGTGGCAGGGAAGTTTCAGCCCCAGCATTTT
TRBV6-2/TRBV6-3	TRBJ2-1	once	-	CASSYAVYNEQFF	TGTGCCAGCAGTTACGCGGTTTACAATGAGCAGTTCTTC
TRBV18	TRBJ2-2	-	-	CASSPSGTGYAGELFF	TGTGCCAGCTCACCAAGCGGGACAGGTTACGCCGGGGAGCTGTTTTTT
TRBV19	TRBJ1-6	-	TRBD1	CASSLGQDNSPLHF	TGTGCCAGTAGTCTGGGACAGGATAATTCACCCCTCCACTTT
TRBV6-5	TRBJ1-1	-	TRBD1	CASSYSIGQGAFF	TGTGCCAGCAGTTACTCGATAGGACAGGGGGCTTTCTTT
TRBV3-1/TRBV3-2	TRBJ1-1	-	TRBD1	CASSQAGTGGTEAFF	TGTGCCAGCAGCCAAGCGGGGACAGGGGGCACTGAAGCTTTCTTT